This T cell receptor (beta chain) was retrieved from a study of response to subunit inactivated influenza vaccine. The CDR3 is 12 residues long. Trimming shortened V by 4 bases and J by 2 bases, and 6 bases separated the two germline ends. Germline assignment: CDR1 SGHNT and CDR2 YYREEE (reference sequence). Notes on this clonotype: The antigen is not known. It may be a read error: a sequence one base away is much more abundant.

TCRdb reprocessed the RT-PCR reads with MiXCR, giving one entry per CDR3 protein. The profile shows under 200,000 distinct CDR3 sequences, approximately 10% of them singletons. The study's findings and limits: It was suggested by the authors that few new T cells are recruited by each seasonal influenza vaccination.

The sequence was obtained from a man aged 45 to 65 who received an inactivated influenza vaccine. The chain recombines TRBV5-4 with TRBJ1-2; D ambiguous. The sequencing used non-naive T cells sorted from PBMCs, collected roughly 47 days after vaccination. In DNA, the CDR3 is TGTGCCAGCAGCCCCGACAACTATGGCTACACCTTC. Its protein is CASSPDNYGYTF.